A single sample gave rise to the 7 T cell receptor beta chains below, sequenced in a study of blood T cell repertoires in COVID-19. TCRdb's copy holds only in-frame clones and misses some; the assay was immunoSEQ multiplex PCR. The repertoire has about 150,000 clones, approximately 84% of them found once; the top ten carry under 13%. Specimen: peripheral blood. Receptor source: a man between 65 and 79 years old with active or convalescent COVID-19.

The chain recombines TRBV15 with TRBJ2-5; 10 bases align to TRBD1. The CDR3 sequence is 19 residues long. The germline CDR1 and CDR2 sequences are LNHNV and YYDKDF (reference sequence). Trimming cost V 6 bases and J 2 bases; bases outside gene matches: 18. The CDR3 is CATRPLRTGGHRGQETQYF. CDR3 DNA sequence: TGTGCCACCAGGCCTTTAAGGACAGGGGGACACAGGGGTCAAGAGACCCAGTACTTC.

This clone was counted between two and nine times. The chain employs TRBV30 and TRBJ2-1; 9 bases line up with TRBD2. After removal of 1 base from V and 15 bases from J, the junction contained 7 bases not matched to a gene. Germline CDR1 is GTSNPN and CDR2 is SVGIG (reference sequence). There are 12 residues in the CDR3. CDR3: CAWSESGRSPFF. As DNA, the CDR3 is TGTGCCTGGAGTGAGAGCGGGAGGAGTCCGTTCTTC.

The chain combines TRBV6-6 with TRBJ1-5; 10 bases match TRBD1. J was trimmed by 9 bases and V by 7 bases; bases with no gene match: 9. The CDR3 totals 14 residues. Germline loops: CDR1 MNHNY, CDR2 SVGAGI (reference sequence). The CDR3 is CASNPGQGSRPQHF. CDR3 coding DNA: TGTGCCAGCAACCCGGGACAGGGGTCCCGGCCCCAGCATTTT.

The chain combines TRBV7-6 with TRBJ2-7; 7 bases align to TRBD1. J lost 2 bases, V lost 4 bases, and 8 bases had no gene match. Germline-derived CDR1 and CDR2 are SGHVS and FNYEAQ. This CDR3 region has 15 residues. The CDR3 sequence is CASSYRDSFTYEQYF. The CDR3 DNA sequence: TGTGCCAGCAGCTACCGGGACAGCTTCACCTACGAGCAGTACTTC.

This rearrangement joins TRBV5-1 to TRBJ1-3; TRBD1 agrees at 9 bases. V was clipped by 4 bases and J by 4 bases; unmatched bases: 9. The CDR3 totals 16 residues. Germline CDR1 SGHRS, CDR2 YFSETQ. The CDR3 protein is CASSATGQGSGNTIYF. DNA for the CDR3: TGCGCCAGCAGCGCTACTGGACAGGGGTCAGGAAACACCATATATTTT.

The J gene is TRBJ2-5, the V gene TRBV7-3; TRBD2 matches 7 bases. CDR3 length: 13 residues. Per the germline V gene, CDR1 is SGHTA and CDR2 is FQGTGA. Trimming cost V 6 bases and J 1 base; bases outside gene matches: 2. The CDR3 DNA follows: TGTGCCAGCAGTAGCGGGTCCCAAGAGACCCAGTACTTC. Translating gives CASSSGSQETQYF.

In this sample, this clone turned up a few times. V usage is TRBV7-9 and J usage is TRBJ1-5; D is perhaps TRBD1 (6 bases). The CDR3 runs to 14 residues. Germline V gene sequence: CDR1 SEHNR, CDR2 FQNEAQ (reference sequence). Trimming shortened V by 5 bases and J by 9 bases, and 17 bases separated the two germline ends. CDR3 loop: CASSVTGTALPQHF. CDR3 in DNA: TGTGCCAGCAGCGTAACAGGGACGGCTCTGCCCCAGCATTTT.